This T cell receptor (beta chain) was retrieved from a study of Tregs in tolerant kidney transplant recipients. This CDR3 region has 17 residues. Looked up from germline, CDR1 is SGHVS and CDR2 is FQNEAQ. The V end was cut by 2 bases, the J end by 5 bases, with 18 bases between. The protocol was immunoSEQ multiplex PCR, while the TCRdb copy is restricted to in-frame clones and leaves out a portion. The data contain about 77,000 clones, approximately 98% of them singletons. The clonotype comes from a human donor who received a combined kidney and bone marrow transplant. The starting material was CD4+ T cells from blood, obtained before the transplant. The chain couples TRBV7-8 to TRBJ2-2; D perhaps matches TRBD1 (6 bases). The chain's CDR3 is CASSLTTTGKGTGELFF. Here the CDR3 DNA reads TGTGCCAGCAGCTTAACCACTACAGGGAAGGGAACCGGGGAGCTGTTTTTT.